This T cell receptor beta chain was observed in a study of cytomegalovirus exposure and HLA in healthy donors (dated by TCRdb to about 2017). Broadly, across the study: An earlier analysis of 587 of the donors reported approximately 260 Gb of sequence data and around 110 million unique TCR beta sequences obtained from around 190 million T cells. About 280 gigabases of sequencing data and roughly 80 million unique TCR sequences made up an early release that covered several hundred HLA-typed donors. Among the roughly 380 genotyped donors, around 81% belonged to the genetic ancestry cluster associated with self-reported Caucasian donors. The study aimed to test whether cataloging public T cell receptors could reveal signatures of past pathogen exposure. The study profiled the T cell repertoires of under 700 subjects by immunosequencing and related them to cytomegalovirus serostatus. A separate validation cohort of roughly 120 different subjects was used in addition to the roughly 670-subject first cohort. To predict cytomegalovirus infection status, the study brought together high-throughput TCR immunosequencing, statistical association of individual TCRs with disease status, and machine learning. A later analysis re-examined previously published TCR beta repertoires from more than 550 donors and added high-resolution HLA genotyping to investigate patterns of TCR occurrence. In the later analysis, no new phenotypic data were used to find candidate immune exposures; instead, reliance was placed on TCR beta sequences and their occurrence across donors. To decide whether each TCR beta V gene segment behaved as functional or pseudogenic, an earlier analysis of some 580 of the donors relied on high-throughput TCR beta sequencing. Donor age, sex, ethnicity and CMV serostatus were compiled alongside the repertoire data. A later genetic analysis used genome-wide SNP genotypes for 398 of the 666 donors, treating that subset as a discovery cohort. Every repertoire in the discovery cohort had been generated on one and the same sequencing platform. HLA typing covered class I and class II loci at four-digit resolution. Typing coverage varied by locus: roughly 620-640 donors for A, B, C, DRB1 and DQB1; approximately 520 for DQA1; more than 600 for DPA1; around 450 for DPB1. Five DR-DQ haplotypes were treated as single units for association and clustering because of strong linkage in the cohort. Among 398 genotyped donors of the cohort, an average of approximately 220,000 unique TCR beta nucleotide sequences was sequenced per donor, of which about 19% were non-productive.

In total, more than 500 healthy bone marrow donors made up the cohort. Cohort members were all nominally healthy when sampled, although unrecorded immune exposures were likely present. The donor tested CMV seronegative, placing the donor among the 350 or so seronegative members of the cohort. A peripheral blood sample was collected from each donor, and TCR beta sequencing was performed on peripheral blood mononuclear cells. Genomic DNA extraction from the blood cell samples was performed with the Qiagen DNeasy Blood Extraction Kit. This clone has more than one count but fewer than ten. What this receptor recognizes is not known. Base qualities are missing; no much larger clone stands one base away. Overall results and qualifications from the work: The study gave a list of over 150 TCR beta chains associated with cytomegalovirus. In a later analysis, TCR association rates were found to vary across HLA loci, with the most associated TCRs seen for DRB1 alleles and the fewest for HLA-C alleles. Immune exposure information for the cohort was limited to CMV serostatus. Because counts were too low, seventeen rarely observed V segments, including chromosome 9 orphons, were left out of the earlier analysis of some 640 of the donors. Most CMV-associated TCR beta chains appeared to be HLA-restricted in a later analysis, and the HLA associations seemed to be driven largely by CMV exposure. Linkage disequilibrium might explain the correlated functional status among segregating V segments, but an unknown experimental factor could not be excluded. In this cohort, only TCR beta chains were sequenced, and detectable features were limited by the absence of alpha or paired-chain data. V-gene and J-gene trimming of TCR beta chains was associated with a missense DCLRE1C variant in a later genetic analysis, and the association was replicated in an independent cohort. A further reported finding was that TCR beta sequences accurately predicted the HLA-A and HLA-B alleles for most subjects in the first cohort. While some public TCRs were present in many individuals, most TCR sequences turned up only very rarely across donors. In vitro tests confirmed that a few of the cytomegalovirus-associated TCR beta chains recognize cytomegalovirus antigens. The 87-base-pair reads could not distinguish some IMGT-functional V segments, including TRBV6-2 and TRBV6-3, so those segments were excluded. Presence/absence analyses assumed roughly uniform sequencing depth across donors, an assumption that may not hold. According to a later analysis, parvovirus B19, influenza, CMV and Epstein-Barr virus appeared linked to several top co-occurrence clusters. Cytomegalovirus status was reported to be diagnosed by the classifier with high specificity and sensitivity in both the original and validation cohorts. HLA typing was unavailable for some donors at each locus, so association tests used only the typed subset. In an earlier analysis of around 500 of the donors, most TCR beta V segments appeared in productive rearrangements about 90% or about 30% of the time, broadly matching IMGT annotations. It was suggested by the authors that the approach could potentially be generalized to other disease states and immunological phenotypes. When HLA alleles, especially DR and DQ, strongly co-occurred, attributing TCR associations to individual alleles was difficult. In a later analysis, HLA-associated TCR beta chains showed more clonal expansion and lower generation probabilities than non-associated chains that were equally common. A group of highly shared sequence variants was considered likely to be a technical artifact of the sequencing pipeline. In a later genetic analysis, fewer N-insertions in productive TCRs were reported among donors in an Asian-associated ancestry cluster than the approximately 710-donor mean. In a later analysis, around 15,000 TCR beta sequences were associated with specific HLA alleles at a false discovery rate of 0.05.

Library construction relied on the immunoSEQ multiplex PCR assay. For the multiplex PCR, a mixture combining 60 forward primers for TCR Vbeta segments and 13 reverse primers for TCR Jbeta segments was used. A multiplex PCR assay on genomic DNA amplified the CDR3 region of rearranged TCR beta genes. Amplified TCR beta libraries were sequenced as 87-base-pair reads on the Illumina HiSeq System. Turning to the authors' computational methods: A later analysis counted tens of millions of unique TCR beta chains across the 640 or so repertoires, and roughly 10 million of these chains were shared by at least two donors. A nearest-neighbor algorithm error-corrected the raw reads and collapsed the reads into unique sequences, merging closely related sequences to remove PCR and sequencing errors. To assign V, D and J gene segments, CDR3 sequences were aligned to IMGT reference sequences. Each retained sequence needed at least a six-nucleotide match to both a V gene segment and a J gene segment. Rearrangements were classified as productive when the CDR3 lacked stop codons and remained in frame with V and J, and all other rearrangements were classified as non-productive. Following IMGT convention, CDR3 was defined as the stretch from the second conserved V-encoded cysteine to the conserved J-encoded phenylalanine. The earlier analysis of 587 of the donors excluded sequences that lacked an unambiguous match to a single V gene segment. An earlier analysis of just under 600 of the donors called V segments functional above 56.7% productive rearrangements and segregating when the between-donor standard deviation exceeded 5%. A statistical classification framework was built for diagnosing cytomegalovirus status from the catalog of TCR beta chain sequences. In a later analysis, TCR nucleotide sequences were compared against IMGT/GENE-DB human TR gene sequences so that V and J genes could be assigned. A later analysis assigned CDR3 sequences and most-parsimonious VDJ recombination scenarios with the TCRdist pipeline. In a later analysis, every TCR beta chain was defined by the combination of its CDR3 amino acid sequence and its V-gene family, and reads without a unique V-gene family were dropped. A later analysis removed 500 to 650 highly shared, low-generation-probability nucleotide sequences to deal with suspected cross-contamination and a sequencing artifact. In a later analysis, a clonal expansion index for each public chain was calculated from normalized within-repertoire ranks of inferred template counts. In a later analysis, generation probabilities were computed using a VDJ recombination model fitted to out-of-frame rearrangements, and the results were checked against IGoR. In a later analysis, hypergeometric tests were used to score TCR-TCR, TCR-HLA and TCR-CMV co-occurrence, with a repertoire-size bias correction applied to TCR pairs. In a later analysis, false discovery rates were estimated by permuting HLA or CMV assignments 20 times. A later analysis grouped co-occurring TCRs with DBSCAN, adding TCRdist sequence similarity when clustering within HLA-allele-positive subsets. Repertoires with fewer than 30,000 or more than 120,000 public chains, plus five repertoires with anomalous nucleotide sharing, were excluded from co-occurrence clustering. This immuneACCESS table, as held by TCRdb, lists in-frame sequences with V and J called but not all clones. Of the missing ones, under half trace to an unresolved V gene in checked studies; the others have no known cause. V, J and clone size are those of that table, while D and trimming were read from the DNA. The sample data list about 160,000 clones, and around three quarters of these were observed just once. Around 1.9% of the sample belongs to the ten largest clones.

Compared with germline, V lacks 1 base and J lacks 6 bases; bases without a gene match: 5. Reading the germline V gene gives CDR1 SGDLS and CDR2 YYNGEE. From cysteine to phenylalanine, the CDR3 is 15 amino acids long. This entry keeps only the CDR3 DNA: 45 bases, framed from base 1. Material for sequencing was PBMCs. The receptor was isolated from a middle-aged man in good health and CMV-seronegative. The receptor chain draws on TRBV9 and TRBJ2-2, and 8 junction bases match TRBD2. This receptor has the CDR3 CASSVFSGGPGELFF. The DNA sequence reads TGTGCCAGCAGCGTATTCTCGGGAGGGCCCGGGGAGCTGTTTTTT.